This T cell receptor (beta chain) was documented in a study of chemoradiotherapy in HPV16-positive cancers. There are 12 residues in the CDR3. CDR1 is SQVTM and CDR2 is ANQGSEA in the germline V gene. With V trimmed by 4 bases and J by 6 bases, 6 bases remained unmatched. TCRdb keeps only in-frame clones here, not all; method: immunoSEQ multiplex PCR. The table has about 15,000 clones, 65% to 85% seen once. The chain uses TRBV29-1 and TRBJ2-7; 7 positions match TRBD1. Sampling was carried out from a patient who underwent chemoradiotherapy. This sequence was found in a human donor with HPV-associated anogenital cancer. The CDR3 loop is CSVGQGASEQYF. DNA for the CDR3: TGCAGCGTTGGACAGGGTGCTAGCGAGCAGTACTTC.